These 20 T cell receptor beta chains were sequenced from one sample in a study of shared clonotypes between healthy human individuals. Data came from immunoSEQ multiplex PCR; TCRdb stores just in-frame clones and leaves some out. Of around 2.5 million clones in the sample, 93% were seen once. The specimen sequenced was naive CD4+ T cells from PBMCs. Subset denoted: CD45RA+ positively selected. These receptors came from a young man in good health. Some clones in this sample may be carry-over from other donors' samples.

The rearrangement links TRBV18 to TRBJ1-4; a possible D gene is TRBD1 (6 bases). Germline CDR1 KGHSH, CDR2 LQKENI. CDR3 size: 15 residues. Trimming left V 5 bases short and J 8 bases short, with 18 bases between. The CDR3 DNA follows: TGTGCCAGCTCAAGGGACACAGGAGAAAAAGAAAAACTGTTTTTT. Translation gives CASSRDTGEKEKLFF. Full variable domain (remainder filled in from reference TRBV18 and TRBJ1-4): NAGVMQNPRHLVRRRGQEARLRCSPMKGHSHVYWYRQLPEEGLKFMVYLQKENIIDESGMPKERFSAEFPKEGPSILRIQQVVRGDSAAYFCASSRDTGEKEKLFFGSGTQLSVL.

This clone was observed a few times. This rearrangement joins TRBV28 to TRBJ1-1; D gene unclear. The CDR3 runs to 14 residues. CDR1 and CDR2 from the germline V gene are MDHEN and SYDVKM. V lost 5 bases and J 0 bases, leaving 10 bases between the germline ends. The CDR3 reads CASSNTELNTEAFF. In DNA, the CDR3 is TGTGCCAGCAGTAACACGGAACTGAACACTGAAGCTTTCTTT. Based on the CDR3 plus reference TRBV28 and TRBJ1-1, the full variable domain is DVKVTQSSRYLVKRTGEKVFLECVQDMDHENMFWYRQDPGLGLRLIYFSYDVKMKEKGDIPEGYSVSREKKERFSLILESASTNQTSMYLCASSNTELNTEAFFGQGTRLTVV.

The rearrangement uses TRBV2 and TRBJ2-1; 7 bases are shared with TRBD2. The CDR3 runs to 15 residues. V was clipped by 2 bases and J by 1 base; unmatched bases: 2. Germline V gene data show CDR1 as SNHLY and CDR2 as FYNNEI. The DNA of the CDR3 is TGTGCCAGCAGTGAAAGGGGAGGGTCCTACAATGAGCAGTTCTTC. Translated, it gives CASSERGGSYNEQFF.

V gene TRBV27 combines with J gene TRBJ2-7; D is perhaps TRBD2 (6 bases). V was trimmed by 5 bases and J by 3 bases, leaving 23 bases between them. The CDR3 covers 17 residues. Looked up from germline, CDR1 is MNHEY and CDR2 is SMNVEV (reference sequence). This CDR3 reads CASSPPSGREGFYEQYF. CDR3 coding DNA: TGTGCCAGCAGTCCACCCTCGGGGCGGGAAGGGTTCTACGAGCAGTACTTC.

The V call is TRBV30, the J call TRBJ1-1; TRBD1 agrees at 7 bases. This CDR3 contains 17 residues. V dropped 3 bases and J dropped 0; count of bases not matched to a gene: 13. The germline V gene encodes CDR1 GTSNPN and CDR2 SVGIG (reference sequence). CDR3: CAWRRLPQGMMNTEAFF. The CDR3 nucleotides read TGTGCCTGGAGGCGACTACCACAGGGGATGATGAACACTGAAGCTTTCTTT.

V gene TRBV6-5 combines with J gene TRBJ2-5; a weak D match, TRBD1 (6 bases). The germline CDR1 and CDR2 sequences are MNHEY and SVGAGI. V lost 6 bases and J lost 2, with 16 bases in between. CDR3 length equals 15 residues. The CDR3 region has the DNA TGTGCCAGCAGAAACGGACAGTCCTTTCAAGAGACCCAGTACTTC. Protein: CASRNGQSFQETQYF.

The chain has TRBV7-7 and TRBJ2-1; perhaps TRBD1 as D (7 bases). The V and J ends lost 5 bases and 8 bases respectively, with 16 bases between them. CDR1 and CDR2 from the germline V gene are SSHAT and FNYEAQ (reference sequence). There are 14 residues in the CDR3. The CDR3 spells CASSLRQGGYEQFF. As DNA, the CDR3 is TGTGCCAGCAGCCTACGACAGGGAGGTTATGAGCAGTTCTTC.

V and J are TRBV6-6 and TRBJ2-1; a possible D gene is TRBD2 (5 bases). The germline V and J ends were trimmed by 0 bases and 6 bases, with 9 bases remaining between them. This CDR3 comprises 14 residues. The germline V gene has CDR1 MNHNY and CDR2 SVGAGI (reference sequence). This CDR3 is CASSYSRGVNEQFF. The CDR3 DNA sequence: TGTGCCAGCAGTTACTCCCGGGGTGTCAATGAGCAGTTCTTC.

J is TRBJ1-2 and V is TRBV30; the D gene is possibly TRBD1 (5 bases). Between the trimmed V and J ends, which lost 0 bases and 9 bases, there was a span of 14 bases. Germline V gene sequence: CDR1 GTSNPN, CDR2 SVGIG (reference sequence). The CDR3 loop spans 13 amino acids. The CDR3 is CAWSVQGVHRYTF. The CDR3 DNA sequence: TGTGCCTGGAGTGTACAAGGGGTGCATCGCTACACCTTC.

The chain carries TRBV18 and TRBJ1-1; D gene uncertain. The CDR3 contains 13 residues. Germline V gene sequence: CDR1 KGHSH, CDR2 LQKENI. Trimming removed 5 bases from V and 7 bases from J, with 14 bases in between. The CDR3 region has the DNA TGTGCCAGCTCAGCCCGGGCCGAGAGTGAAGCTTTCTTT. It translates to CASSARAESEAFF.

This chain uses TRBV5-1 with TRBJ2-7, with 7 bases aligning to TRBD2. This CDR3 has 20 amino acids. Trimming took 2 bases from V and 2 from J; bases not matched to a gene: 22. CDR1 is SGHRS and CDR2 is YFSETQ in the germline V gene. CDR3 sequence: CASSFFPRGTVAGLPYEQYF. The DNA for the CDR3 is TGCGCCAGCAGCTTTTTTCCCCGGGGGACGGTAGCGGGCCTCCCCTACGAGCAGTACTTC.

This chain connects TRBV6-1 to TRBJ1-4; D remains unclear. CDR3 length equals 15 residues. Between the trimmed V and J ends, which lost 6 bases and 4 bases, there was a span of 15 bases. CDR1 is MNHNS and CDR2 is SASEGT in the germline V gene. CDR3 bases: TGTGCCAGCAGGAGGACGGAGGTTTTTAATGAAAAACTGTTTTTT. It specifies CASRRTEVFNEKLFF.

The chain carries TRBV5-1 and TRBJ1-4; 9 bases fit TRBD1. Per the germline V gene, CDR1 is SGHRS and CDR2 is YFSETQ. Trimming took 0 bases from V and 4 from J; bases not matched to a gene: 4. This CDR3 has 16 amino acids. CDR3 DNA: TGCGCCAGCAGCTTGGACAGGGGGCTGGGTAATGAAAAACTGTTTTTT. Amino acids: CASSLDRGLGNEKLFF. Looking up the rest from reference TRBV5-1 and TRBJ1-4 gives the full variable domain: KAGVTQTPRYLIKTRGQQVTLSCSPISGHRSVSWYQQTPGQGLQFLFEYFSETQRNKGNFPGRFSGRQFSNSRSEMNVSTLELGDSALYLCASSLDRGLGNEKLFFGSGTQLSVL.

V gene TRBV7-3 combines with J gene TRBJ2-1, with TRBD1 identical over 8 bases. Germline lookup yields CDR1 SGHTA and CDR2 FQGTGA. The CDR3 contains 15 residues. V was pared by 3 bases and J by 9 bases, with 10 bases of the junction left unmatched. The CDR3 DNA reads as TGTGCCAGCAGCTTGTGTTTTGGACAGGGTTGTGAGCAGTTCTTC. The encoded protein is CASSLCFGQGCEQFF.

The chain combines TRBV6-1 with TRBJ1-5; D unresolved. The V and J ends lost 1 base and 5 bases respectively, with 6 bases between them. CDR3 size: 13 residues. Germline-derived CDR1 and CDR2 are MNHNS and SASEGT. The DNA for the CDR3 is TGTGCCAGCAGTGAAGTCAGATATCAGCCCCAGCATTTT. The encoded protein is CASSEVRYQPQHF.

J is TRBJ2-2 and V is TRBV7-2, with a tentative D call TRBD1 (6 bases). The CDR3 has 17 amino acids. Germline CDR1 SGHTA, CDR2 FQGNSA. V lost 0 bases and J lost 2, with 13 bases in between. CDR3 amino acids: CASSLAGVGANTGELFF. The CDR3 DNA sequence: TGTGCCAGCAGCTTAGCGGGAGTGGGGGCAAACACCGGGGAGCTGTTTTTT.

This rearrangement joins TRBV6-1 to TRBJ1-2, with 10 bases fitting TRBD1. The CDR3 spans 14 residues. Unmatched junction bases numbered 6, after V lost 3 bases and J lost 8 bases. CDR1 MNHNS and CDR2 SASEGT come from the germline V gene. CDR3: CASSETGGAGGYTF. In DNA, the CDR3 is TGTGCCAGCAGTGAGACAGGGGGCGCGGGAGGCTACACCTTC.

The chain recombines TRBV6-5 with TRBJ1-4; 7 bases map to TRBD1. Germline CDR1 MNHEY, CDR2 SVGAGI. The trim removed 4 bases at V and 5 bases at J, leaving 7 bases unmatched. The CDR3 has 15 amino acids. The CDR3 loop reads CASSSTGVGNEKLFF. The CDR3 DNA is TGTGCCAGCAGTTCAACAGGGGTAGGGAATGAAAAACTGTTTTTT.

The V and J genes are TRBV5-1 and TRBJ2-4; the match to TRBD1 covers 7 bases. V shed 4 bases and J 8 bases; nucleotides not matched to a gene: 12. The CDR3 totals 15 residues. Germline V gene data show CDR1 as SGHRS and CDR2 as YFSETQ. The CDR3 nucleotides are TGCGCCAGCAGCCTAGACTTCACAGGGGTGGACATTCAGTACTTC. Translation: CASSLDFTGVDIQYF. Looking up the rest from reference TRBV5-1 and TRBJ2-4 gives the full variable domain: KAGVTQTPRYLIKTRGQQVTLSCSPISGHRSVSWYQQTPGQGLQFLFEYFSETQRNKGNFPGRFSGRQFSNSRSEMNVSTLELGDSALYLCASSLDFTGVDIQYFGAGTRLSVL.

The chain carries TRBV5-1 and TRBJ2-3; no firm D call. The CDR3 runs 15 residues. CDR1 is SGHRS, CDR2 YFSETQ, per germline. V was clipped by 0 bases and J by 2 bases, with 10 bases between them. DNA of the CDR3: TGCGCCAGCAGCTTGGCCGTTGGCCTCACAGATACGCAGTATTTT. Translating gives CASSLAVGLTDTQYF.